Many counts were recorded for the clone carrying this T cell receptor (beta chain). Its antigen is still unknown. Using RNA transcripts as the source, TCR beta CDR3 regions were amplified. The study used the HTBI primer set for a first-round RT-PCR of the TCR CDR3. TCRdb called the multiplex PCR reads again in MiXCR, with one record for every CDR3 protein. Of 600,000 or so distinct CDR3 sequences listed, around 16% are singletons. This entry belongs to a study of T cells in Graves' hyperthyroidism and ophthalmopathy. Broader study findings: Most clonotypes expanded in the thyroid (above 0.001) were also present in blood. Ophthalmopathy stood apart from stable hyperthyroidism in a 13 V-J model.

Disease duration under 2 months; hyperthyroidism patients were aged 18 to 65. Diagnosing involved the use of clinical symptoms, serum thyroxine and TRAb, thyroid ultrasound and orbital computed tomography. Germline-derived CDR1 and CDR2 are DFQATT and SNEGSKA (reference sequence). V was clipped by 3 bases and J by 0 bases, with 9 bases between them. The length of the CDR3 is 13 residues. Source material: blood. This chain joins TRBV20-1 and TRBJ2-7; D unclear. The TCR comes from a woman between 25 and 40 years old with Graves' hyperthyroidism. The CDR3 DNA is TGCAGTGCTAGTGGGTACTTCTCCTACGAGCAGTACTTC. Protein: CSASGYFSYEQYF.